The 23 T cell receptor beta chains below were found in one sample sequenced in a study of T cells in localized non-small cell lung cancer. Method: immunoSEQ multiplex PCR; TCRdb's copy keeps in-frame clones and lacks some. The top ten hold 13% of the sample, which has some 27,000 clones, approximately 90% seen once. This material consisted of peripheral blood, taken before any cancer treatment. Receptors were obtained from a female donor over 55 with stage III squamous cell lung carcinoma.

The chain combines TRBV7-9 with TRBJ2-3; the D gene is possibly TRBD2 (5 bases). CDR3 length equals 15 residues. V lost 4 bases, J lost 5 bases, and 16 bases lay in between. The germline CDR1 and CDR2 sequences are SEHNR and FQNEAQ (reference sequence). This CDR3 reads CASSYPWERKDTQYF. In DNA form, the CDR3 reads TGTGCCAGCAGCTACCCCTGGGAGAGGAAAGATACGCAGTATTTT.

CDR3 sequence: CASSPGPSYEQYF. CDR3 DNA sequence: TGTGCCAGCAGCCCCGGGCCTAGCTACGAGCAGTACTTC. V usage is TRBV11-2 and J usage is TRBJ2-7; D is undetermined. V lost 5 bases, J lost 3 bases, and 11 bases lay in between. The CDR3 extends over 13 amino acids. Looked up from germline, CDR1 is SGHAT and CDR2 is FQNNGV. The variable domain in full, with the rest retrieved from reference TRBV11-2 and TRBJ2-7, is EAGVAQSPRYKIIEKRQSVAFWCNPISGHATLYWYQQILGQGPKLLIQFQNNGVVDDSQLPKDRFSAERLKGVDSTLKIQPAKLEDSAVYLCASSPGPSYEQYFGPGTRLTVT.

This chain connects TRBV5-8 to TRBJ2-1; 10 bases fit TRBD2. The V and J ends lost 2 bases and 5 bases, in that order; junction bases with no gene match: 13. The germline V gene has CDR1 SGHTS and CDR2 YDEGEE. CDR3 size: 18 residues. This chain's CDR3 is CASSFSSHTLAGHNEQFF. CDR3 coding DNA: TGTGCCAGCAGCTTTAGTTCCCACACACTAGCGGGGCACAATGAGCAGTTCTTC.

The chain couples TRBV7-9 to TRBJ2-3; D possibly corresponds to TRBD2 (7 bases). The CDR3 runs 16 residues. Trimming shortened V by 5 bases and J by 0 bases, and 15 bases separated the two germline ends. Germline values: CDR1 SEHNR, CDR2 FQNEAQ (reference sequence). For the CDR3, the DNA is TGTGCCAGCAGCCCCTGGGGGGGGGCTAGCACAGATACGCAGTATTTT. Protein product: CASSPWGGASTDTQYF. The whole variable domain, remainder taken from reference TRBV7-9 and TRBJ2-3, is DTGVSQNPRHKITKRGQNVTFRCDPISEHNRLYWYRQTLGQGPEFLTYFQNEAQLEKSRLLSDRFSAERPKGSFSTLEIQRTEQGDSAMYLCASSPWGGASTDTQYFGPGTRLTVL.

The chain recombines TRBV6-1 with TRBJ1-5; tentative D call: TRBD1 (6 bases). The CDR3 is made up of 17 amino acids. Between the trimmed V and J ends, which lost 4 bases and 7 bases, there was a span of 23 bases. Looked up from germline, CDR1 is MNHNS and CDR2 is SASEGT. The CDR3 nucleotides are TGTGCCAGCAGTGTCCGGCCGGAGGCAGGGGTCAAGCAGCCCCAGCATTTT. Translated: CASSVRPEAGVKQPQHF.

The chain carries TRBV14 and TRBJ2-5, with D possibly being TRBD1 (5 bases). This CDR3 is built from 14 residues. Germline assignment: CDR1 SGHDN and CDR2 FVKESK. V was clipped by 2 bases and J by 5 bases, with 12 bases between them. The CDR3 sequence is CASSQRGIEETQYF. DNA of the CDR3: TGTGCCAGCAGCCAAAGGGGCATTGAGGAGACCCAGTACTTC.

The chain employs TRBV7-2 and TRBJ2-7; D call uncertain. The CDR3 is 14 amino acids. The V end was cut by 4 bases, the J end by 0 bases, with 10 bases between. In germline, CDR1 is SGHTA, CDR2 FQGNSA. This CDR3 is CASSSMGNSYEQYF. Here the CDR3 DNA reads TGTGCCAGCAGCTCTATGGGGAACTCCTACGAGCAGTACTTC.

CDR3 region: CASSLEPSGRREQYF. The DNA of the CDR3 is TGTGCCAGCAGCTTAGAACCTAGCGGGAGGAGAGAGCAGTACTTC. The chain joins TRBV7-6 to TRBJ2-7; 11 nucleotides match TRBD2. The CDR3 covers 15 residues. Per the germline V gene, CDR1 is SGHVS and CDR2 is FNYEAQ. Trimming took 1 base from V and 7 from J; bases not matched to a gene: 6.

V usage is TRBV7-2 and J usage is TRBJ1-5, with D tentatively TRBD1 (5 bases). This CDR3 region has 15 residues. Germline assignment: CDR1 SGHTA and CDR2 FQGNSA. V shed 5 bases and J shed 4 bases, with 15 bases lying between them. In nucleotides, the CDR3 is TGTGCCAGCAGCCTGGGACCTTCTATGAATCAGCCCCAGCATTTT. It is translated as CASSLGPSMNQPQHF.

J is TRBJ2-3 and V is TRBV7-2; TRBD2 might be the D (6 bases). The CDR3 runs 13 residues. Germline values: CDR1 SGHTA, CDR2 FQGNSA. V was shortened by 5 bases and J by 4 bases, with 10 bases between the two germline ends. CDR3 sequence reads: CASSAAGPDTQYF. Written as DNA, the CDR3 is TGTGCCAGCAGCGCGGCGGGGCCAGATACGCAGTATTTT. Based on the CDR3 plus reference TRBV7-2 and TRBJ2-3, the full variable domain is GAGVSQSPSNKVTEKGKDVELRCDPISGHTALYWYRQSLGQGLEFLIYFQGNSAPDKSGLPSDRFSAERTGGSVSTLTIQRTQQEDSAVYLCASSAAGPDTQYFGPGTRLTVL.

The chain couples TRBV5-1 to TRBJ1-3; D is unresolved. The V end lost 7 bases, the J end lost 4 bases, and 15 bases lay between the germline ends. The CDR3 consists of 14 residues. CDR1 is SGHRS and CDR2 is YFSETQ in the germline V gene. This CDR3 is CASGEGGIGNTIYF. CDR3 bases: TGCGCCAGCGGGGAAGGAGGAATAGGAAACACCATATATTTT.

This clone appeared once. This chain joins TRBV5-6 and TRBJ1-4, with D perhaps TRBD1 (6 bases). Trimming removed 2 bases at V and 11 bases at J, with 16 bases between. CDR1 and CDR2 from the germline V gene are SGHDT and YYEEEE. There are 14 residues in the CDR3. The CDR3 DNA is TGTGCCAGCAGCTTAGGCAGGGGTGGTCAGAAACTGTTTTTT. This gives the protein CASSLGRGGQKLFF.

The chain links TRBV25-1 to TRBJ1-2, with D possibly matching TRBD1 (6 bases). Germline V lookup: CDR1 MGHDK, CDR2 SYGVNS. CDR3 size: 13 residues. Trimming shortened V by 4 bases and J by 4 bases, and 10 bases separated the two germline ends. The CDR3 sequence is CASSAQGSYGYTF. The CDR3 DNA reads TGTGCCAGCAGTGCTCAGGGGAGCTATGGCTACACCTTC.

The gene calls are TRBV7-2 and TRBJ2-3; TRBD2 matches 7 bases. J was trimmed by 7 bases and V by 3 bases; bases with no gene match: 7. The CDR3 totals 14 residues. Germline V CDR1 and CDR2: SGHTA, FQGNSA. The CDR3 loop reads CASSFAVGTNTQYF. Here the CDR3 DNA reads TGTGCCAGCAGCTTCGCCGTGGGGACTAATACGCAGTATTTT.

The CDR3 coding sequence is TGTGCCAGCAGTTTTGGGAACAGGGTCCGGGGCTACACCTTC. It yields the protein CASSFGNRVRGYTF. This rearrangement joins TRBV28 to TRBJ1-2; the D gene is possibly TRBD1 (6 bases). The V end lost 3 bases, the J end lost 8 bases, and 16 bases lay between the germline ends. Germline CDR1 reads MDHEN; CDR2 reads SYDVKM. The CDR3 runs to 14 residues.

CDR3 sequence reads: CASSWDTYNEQFF. The CDR3 bases are TGTGCCAGCAGCTGGGACACTTACAATGAGCAGTTCTTC. The genes are TRBV13 and TRBJ2-1, with a weak D call TRBD1 (6 bases). CDR3 length: 13 residues. Trimming stripped 4 bases from V and 4 bases from J, with 8 bases between. Per the germline V gene, CDR1 is PRHDT and CDR2 is FYEKMQ (reference sequence).

V usage is TRBV19 and J usage is TRBJ1-1; the match to TRBD1 covers 8 bases. Germline V gene lookup returns CDR1 LNHDA and CDR2 SQIVND (reference sequence). The length of the CDR3 is 17 residues. Trimming took 0 bases from V and 5 from J; bases not matched to a gene: 11. CDR3 sequence: CASSIDLGQGSGTEAFF. CDR3 nucleotide sequence: TGTGCCAGTAGTATAGATCTTGGACAGGGAAGTGGTACTGAAGCTTTCTTT. The full variable domain, completed using reference TRBV19 and TRBJ1-1, is DGGITQSPKYLFRKEGQNVTLSCEQNLNHDAMYWYRQDPGQGLRLIYYSQIVNDFQKGDIAEGYSVSREKKESFPLTVTSAQKNPTAFYLCASSIDLGQGSGTEAFFGQGTRLTVV.

This sequence joins TRBV4-3 and TRBJ2-3, with TRBD2 matching 7 bases. This CDR3 region has 14 residues. Germline-derived CDR1 and CDR2 are LGHNA and YSLEER. Trimming took 4 bases from V and 5 from J; bases not matched to a gene: 6. The CDR3 loop reads CASSPGLGEDTQYF. The CDR3 DNA is TGCGCCAGCAGCCCAGGACTAGGTGAAGATACGCAGTATTTT.

The chain recombines TRBV7-2 with TRBJ2-7, with 11 bases fitting TRBD2. V gave up 5 bases and J gave up 2 bases; unmatched junction bases: 5. Germline V CDR1 and CDR2: SGHTA, FQGNSA. The CDR3 is 15 residues long. The CDR3 region has the DNA TGTGCCAGCAGCCCCTTAGCGGGAGGGACCTACGAGCAGTACTTC. Residues: CASSPLAGGTYEQYF.

The V call is TRBV10-3, the J call TRBJ2-3, with 12 bases fitting TRBD2. Germline V gives CDR1 ENHRY, CDR2 SYGVKD. The CDR3 totals 16 residues. The V gene end was trimmed by 4 bases and the J gene end by 0 bases; junction bases not matched to a gene: 2. Here the CDR3 reads CAISGTSGASTDTQYF. DNA for the CDR3: TGTGCCATCAGTGGGACTAGCGGGGCTAGCACAGATACGCAGTATTTT.

J is TRBJ1-2 and V is TRBV20-1; maybe TRBD1 (6 bases). V was clipped by 6 bases and J by 8 bases, with 13 bases between them. Germline V lookup: CDR1 DFQATT, CDR2 SNEGSKA (reference sequence). CDR3 length: 11 residues. CDR3 region: CSAAPGVGYTF. Here the CDR3 DNA reads TGCAGTGCCGCCCCAGGGGTCGGCTACACCTTC.

V and J are TRBV11-2 and TRBJ2-1, with 8 positions matching TRBD1. V was clipped by 5 bases and J by 2 bases; unmatched bases: 8. Germline values: CDR1 SGHAT, CDR2 FQNNGV. This CDR3 spans 16 amino acids. In DNA, the CDR3 is TGTGCCAGCAGCACAGCCGGGACAGGAGCCTACAATGAGCAGTTCTTC. It specifies CASSTAGTGAYNEQFF.

The chain has TRBV5-6 and TRBJ2-4, with no clear D. Trimming took off 4 bases at V and 3 bases at J, with 20 bases between the two ends. The CDR3 is 17 residues long. Germline-derived CDR1 and CDR2 are SGHDT and YYEEEE. DNA for the CDR3: TGTGCCAGCAGCGGGAACGGGTTCCCCGCTGTCAAAAACATTCAGTACTTC. Translating gives CASSGNGFPAVKNIQYF.